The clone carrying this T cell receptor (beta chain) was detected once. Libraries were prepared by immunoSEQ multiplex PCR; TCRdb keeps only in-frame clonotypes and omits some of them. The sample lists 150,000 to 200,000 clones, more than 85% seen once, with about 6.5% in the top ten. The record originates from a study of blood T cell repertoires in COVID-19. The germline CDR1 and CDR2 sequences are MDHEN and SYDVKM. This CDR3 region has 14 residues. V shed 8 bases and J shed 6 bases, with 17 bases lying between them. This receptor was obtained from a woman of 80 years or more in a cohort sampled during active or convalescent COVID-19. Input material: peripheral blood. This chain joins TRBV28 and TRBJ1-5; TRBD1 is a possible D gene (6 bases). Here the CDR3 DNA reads TGTGCCAGCGTAGAGACAGGAGGTGGTCAGCCCCAGCATTTT. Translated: CASVETGGGQPQHF.